This T cell receptor beta chain was observed in a study of cytomegalovirus exposure and HLA in healthy donors. 60 Vbeta and 13 Jbeta primers were used in PCR. Profiled with immunoSEQ multiplex PCR; TCRdb holds only in-frame clones, not every one. The sample's table shows some 130,000 clones. Material: PBMCs. The clonotype comes from a man aged 18 to 35 in good health and CMV-seronegative.

CDR3 in DNA: TGTGCCAGTAGTCTCACGCGGGACGGGGGACAGTTCTTC. This encodes CASSLTRDGGQFF. The genes are TRBV19 and TRBJ1-2, with D tentatively TRBD2 (6 bases). The end of the DNA aligns better with TRBJ2-1, so the J call may be wrong. Germline CDR1 LNHDA, CDR2 SQIVND (reference sequence). The CDR3 totals 13 residues.